This TCR beta chain was sequenced for a study of shared clonotypes between healthy human individuals. Clones were read by immunoSEQ multiplex PCR, and TCRdb kept only the in-frame ones, dropping some. Here the sample spans 2 million to 2.5 million clones, about nine tenths being singletons. Nashville, Tennessee was home to all donors, each a Caucasian adult. CD4+ cell separation produced CD45RA+ naive and CD45RA-negative memory subsets. Comments on this clone: Its antigen remains unknown.

CDR1 and CDR2 (germline): SNHLY, FYNNEI. This CDR3 contains 16 residues. Losses at the gene ends were 4 bases for V and 0 bases for J; bases not matched to a gene: 7. General study results and limits: For naive CD4 cells, roughly 5.5% of clonotypes were shared across several donors.

The sample comprised naive CD4+ T cells from PBMCs. This sample's subset: CD45RA+ positively selected. The chain is built from TRBV2 and TRBJ1-2, with 8 bases matching TRBD1. This TCR derives from a man aged 18 to 30 in good health. Some clones in this sample may be carry-over from other donors' samples. In DNA form, the CDR3 reads TGTGCCAGCAGTGTTCCCGGGACAGGAACTAACTATGGCTACACCTTC. Translated, it gives CASSVPGTGTNYGYTF.